The 4 T cell receptor beta chains below were found in one sample sequenced in a study of CD8+ T cells in alopecia areata. Sequencing relied on a cDNA template that was reverse transcribed from extracted RNA. Generated by immunoSEQ multiplex PCR, the TCRdb table keeps only in-frame clones and is missing some. The sample contains 120,000 or so clones, around two fifths of which appear only once. The sequenced material came from CD4+ T cells sorted from blood. The origin of the receptors is a human donor with alopecia areata.

This clone has only a few counts. The chain joins TRBV5-4 to TRBJ2-7; D perhaps matches TRBD1 (6 bases). CDR1 SGHNT and CDR2 YYREEE come from the germline V gene (reference sequence). Trimming pared 4 bases from V and 7 bases from J, leaving 21 bases between. The CDR3 totals 15 residues. The CDR3 sequence is CASSLLGTPAGEQYF. CDR3 in DNA: TGTGCCAGCAGCCTTTTAGGGACACCCGCAGGGGAGCAGTACTTC. Full variable domain (remainder filled in from reference TRBV5-4 and TRBJ2-7): ETGVTQSPTHLIKTRGQQVTLRCSSQSGHNTVSWYQQALGQGPQFIFQYYREEENGRGNFPPRFSGLQFPNYSSELNVNALELDDSALYLCASSLLGTPAGEQYFGPGTRLTVT.

This chain connects TRBV25-1 to TRBJ2-5, with 9 bases fitting TRBD1. V was clipped by 3 bases and J by 4 bases; unmatched bases: 3. CDR1 is MGHDK, CDR2 SYGVNS, per germline. The CDR3 is 14 residues long. The CDR3 DNA reads TGTGCCAGCAGTGAGGGACAGGGTACAGAGACCCAGTACTTC. Translating gives CASSEGQGTETQYF. Looking up the rest from reference TRBV25-1 and TRBJ2-5 gives the full variable domain: EADIYQTPRYLVIGTGKKITLECSQTMGHDKMYWYQQDPGMELHLIHYSYGVNSTEKGDLSSESTVSRIRTEHFPLTLESARPSHTSQYLCASSEGQGTETQYFGPGTRLLVL.

This clone was picked up a small number of times. The V and J genes are TRBV7-9 and TRBJ2-7; the D is unclear. Per the germline V gene, CDR1 is SEHNR and CDR2 is FQNEAQ (reference sequence). V was cut by 3 bases and J by 2 bases, with 8 bases left in between. The CDR3 extends over 13 amino acids. CDR3 in amino acids: CASSFGGTYEQYF. CDR3 nucleotides: TGTGCCAGCAGCTTCGGTGGGACCTACGAGCAGTACTTC.

In its sample, this clone was seen a few times. This sequence joins TRBV29-1 and TRBJ2-3; a weak D match, TRBD2 (5 bases). The V gene's germline CDR1 is SQVTM and CDR2 ANQGSEA. This CDR3 comprises 11 residues. V dropped 6 bases and J dropped 5 bases, with 9 bases sitting between them. CDR3 sequence reads: CSVELGDTQYF. CDR3 in DNA: TGCAGCGTGGAACTAGGAGATACGCAGTATTTT.